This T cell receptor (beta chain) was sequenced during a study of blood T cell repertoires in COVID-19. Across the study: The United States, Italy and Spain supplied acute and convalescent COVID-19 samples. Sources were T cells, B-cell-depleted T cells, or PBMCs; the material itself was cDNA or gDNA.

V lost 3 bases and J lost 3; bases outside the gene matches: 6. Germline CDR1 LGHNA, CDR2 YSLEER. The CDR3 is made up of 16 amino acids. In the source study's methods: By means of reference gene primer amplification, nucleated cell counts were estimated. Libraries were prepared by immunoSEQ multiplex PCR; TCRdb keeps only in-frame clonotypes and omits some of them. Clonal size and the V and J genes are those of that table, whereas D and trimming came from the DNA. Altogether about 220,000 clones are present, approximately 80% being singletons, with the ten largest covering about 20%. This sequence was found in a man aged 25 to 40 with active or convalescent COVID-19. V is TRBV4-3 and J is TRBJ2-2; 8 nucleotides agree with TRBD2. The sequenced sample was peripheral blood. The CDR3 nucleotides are TGCGCCAGCAGCCATCCGGGACTAGTTGACACCGGGGAGCTGTTTTTT. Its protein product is CASSHPGLVDTGELFF.